This entry is about one T cell receptor beta chain. No antigen is known for it. These data originate in a study of cytomegalovirus exposure and HLA in healthy donors. Findings and limits, study-wide: Reports credit the classifier with highly specific, highly sensitive diagnosis of cytomegalovirus status. The majority of TCR sequences were rare, yet some public TCRs appeared in many donors. In the approximately 130 validation repertoires, a later analysis found that first-cohort TCR clusters tended to co-occur. A list of roughly 160 TCR beta chains associated with cytomegalovirus was given.

CDR1 and CDR2 (germline): PRHDT, FYEKMQ (reference sequence). This CDR3 contains 16 residues. V shed 1 base and J shed 0 bases, with 7 bases lying between them. Clones were read by immunoSEQ multiplex PCR, and TCRdb kept only the in-frame ones, dropping some. There are under 150,000 clones in the sample; approximately 86% occur only once, and less than 9% lies in the top ten. The source material was PBMCs. The chain uses TRBV13 and TRBJ2-6; weak D call: TRBD1 (5 bases). This receptor was taken from a man aged 18-30 years in good health and CMV-seropositive. The CDR3 coding sequence is TGTGCCAGCAGCTTAGCTAGGGGCTCTGGGGCCAACGTCCTGACTTTC. Residues: CASSLARGSGANVLTF.